The clone carrying this TCR beta chain was seen at least ten times. Noted time point: healthy volunteer bleed at 2 weeks. Total RNA was extracted from unfractionated whole blood. V lost 6 bases, J lost 5 bases, and 10 bases lay in between. Germline V gene lookup returns CDR1 MNHEY and CDR2 SVGAGI. The CDR3 runs to 13 residues. The data originate from a study of human T cells and chemical hapten exposure. Via MiXCR, TCRdb re-called the RACE reads, giving one row per CDR3 protein. The table shows roughly 30,000 distinct CDR3 sequences, with 7.4% occurring only once. This sequence originates from a human donor in good health. Some clones in this sample may be carry-over from other donors' samples. The chain carries TRBV6-5 and TRBJ1-4; no clear D gene. The sample was whole blood. The CDR3, as DNA: TGTGCCAGCAGGGTGTCCGGAAATGAAAAACTGTTTTTT. Translated, it gives CASRVSGNEKLFF.